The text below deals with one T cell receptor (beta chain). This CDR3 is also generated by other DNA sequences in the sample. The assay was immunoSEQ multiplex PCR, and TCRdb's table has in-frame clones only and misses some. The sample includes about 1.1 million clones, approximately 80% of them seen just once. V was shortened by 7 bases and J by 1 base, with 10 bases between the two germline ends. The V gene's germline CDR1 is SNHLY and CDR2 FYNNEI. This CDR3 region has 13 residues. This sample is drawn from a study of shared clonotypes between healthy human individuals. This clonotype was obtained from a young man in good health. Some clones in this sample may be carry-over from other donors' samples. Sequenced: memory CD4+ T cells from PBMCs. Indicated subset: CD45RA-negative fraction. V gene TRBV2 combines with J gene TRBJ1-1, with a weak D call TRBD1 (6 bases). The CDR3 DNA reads TGTGCCAGCACGAGGGGGGAGAACACTGAAGCTTTCTTT. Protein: CASTRGENTEAFF.